This T cell receptor beta chain appears in the sequencing data of a study of blood T cell repertoires in COVID-19. Study information: COVID-19 samples, acute and convalescent, were from the United States, Italy and Spain. Nucleic acid was either cDNA or gDNA, and it came from T cells, B-cell-depleted T cells, or PBMCs.

The CDR3 sequence is 15 residues long. Germline V lookup: CDR1 ENHRY, CDR2 SYGVKD. The junction had 6 bases not matched to a gene; V was cut back by 2 bases and J by 4 bases. Authors' analysis steps: Estimated nucleated cell counts came from reference gene primer amplification. TCRdb keeps only in-frame clones here, not all; method: immunoSEQ multiplex PCR. V and J calls and clone size are as listed in that table; D and trimming were resolved from the DNA. This sample yields about 280,000 clones, of which under 90% are seen a single time; around 10% belongs to the top ten. This chain uses TRBV10-3 with TRBJ2-7; 9 bases are a match to TRBD1. This clonotype was sampled from a woman aged 25 to 45 with COVID-19, enrolled during active disease. Specimen: peripheral blood. The DNA for the CDR3 is TGTGCCATCAGTGAGAGGGGGGACAGGGTGTACGAGCAGTACTTC. Its translation is CAISERGDRVYEQYF.